This TCR beta chain was identified in a study of Ad26.COV2.S vaccination and SARS-CoV-2 variants. Sequenced by immunoSEQ multiplex PCR; TCRdb stores in-frame clones only, minus some. The sample lists more than 350,000 clones, 80% to 95% seen once, with 12% in the top ten. Sample treatment: roughly 20 received Ad26.COV2.S at low or high dose, single or two shots; about 5 received placebo; per-sample allocation not given. Sampling happened 63 days after the first vaccine or placebo injection. Vaccination employed an Ad26 vector expressing the Wuhan-strain SARS-CoV-2 spike. There are 18 residues in the CDR3. Germline V gene data show CDR1 as LGHNA and CDR2 as YSLEER. Deletions cut 0 bases from V and 0 bases from J, with 15 bases between.

The chain has TRBV4-3 and TRBJ2-1; D may be TRBD1 (6 bases). Here the sequenced sample was peripheral blood, taken in a trial of Ad26.COV2.S vaccine versus placebo. The clonotype originates from a person aged 18-60 years who received the Ad26.COV2.S COVID-19 vaccine or a placebo. This CDR3 reads CASSQDYTGLTSYNEQFF. The CDR3 DNA reads TGCGCCAGCAGCCAAGATTACACAGGGTTGACCTCCTACAATGAGCAGTTCTTC.